Following are 15 T cell receptor beta chains from one sample sequenced in a study of blood T cell repertoires in COVID-19. The assay was immunoSEQ multiplex PCR, and TCRdb's table has in-frame clones only and misses some. The sample has 150,000 to 200,000 clones, roughly 88% seen once; the top ten hold about 9.1%. The sample consisted of peripheral blood. The receptor set was obtained from a woman of 80 years or more with acute or convalescent COVID-19.

This chain joins TRBV2 and TRBJ2-1; TRBD2 agrees at 11 bases. V lost 6 bases, J lost 4 bases, and 5 bases stayed unmatched. The CDR3 runs 15 residues. Germline-derived CDR1 and CDR2 are SNHLY and FYNNEI. The CDR3 loop is CASRKLAGAYNEQFF. The CDR3 DNA follows: TGTGCCAGCAGGAAACTAGCGGGAGCATACAATGAGCAGTTCTTC. Variable domain in full (rest from reference TRBV2 and TRBJ2-1): EPEVTQTPSHQVTQMGQEVILRCVPISNHLYFYWYRQILGQKVEFLVSFYNNEISEKSEIFDDQFSVERPDGSNFTLKIRSTKLEDSAMYFCASRKLAGAYNEQFFGPGTRLTVL.

The CDR3 here is CASSPKRAGGPRNEQFF. The CDR3 bases are TGTGCCAGCAGCCCGAAGAGAGCGGGAGGGCCTAGAAATGAGCAGTTCTTC. The V and J genes are TRBV14 and TRBJ2-1, with 10 bases that match TRBD2. The length of the CDR3 is 17 residues. Unmatched junction bases numbered 13, after V lost 4 bases and J lost 7 bases. Germline CDR1 is SGHDN and CDR2 is FVKESK.

The chain employs TRBV3-1 (or the pseudogene TRBV3-2) and TRBJ2-6; 10 bases fit TRBD1. This CDR3 contains 16 residues. V shed 4 bases and J 1 base; nucleotides not matched to a gene: 1. CDR1 is LGHDT, CDR2 YNNKEL, per germline (reference sequence). The DNA for the CDR3 is TGTGCCAGCAGCCCGGGACAGGGGTCTGGGGCCAACGTCCTGACTTTC. It specifies CASSPGQGSGANVLTF.

The chain carries TRBV5-1 and TRBJ1-1; 11 nucleotides match TRBD1. Germline-derived CDR1 and CDR2 are SGHRS and YFSETQ. The J segment lost 4 bases and the V segment lost 0 bases, leaving 5 bases of the junction unmatched. This CDR3 comprises 16 residues. CDR3 residues: CASSLGTGGVGTEAFF. DNA of the CDR3: TGCGCCAGCAGCTTGGGGACAGGGGGCGTGGGCACTGAAGCTTTCTTT. Using reference TRBV5-1 and TRBJ1-1 for the parts outside the CDR3, the full variable domain is KAGVTQTPRYLIKTRGQQVTLSCSPISGHRSVSWYQQTPGQGLQFLFEYFSETQRNKGNFPGRFSGRQFSNSRSEMNVSTLELGDSALYLCASSLGTGGVGTEAFFGQGTRLTVV.

The V gene is TRBV5-4, the J gene TRBJ2-7; 8 bases line up with TRBD1. V was clipped by 3 bases and J by 3 bases; unmatched bases: 2. The CDR3 contains 13 residues. Germline CDR1 SGHNT, CDR2 YYREEE (reference sequence). This CDR3 is CASSSGQGYEQYF. CDR3 in DNA: TGTGCCAGCAGCTCCGGACAGGGCTACGAGCAGTACTTC. The full variable domain, with the rest looked up from reference TRBV5-4 and TRBJ2-7, is ETGVTQSPTHLIKTRGQQVTLRCSSQSGHNTVSWYQQALGQGPQFIFQYYREEENGRGNFPPRFSGLQFPNYSSELNVNALELDDSALYLCASSSGQGYEQYFGPGTRLTVT.

A single count supports this clone. The sample carries other DNA sequences with the same CDR3. The chain combines TRBV19 with TRBJ2-7; 10 nucleotides agree with TRBD2. Germline loops: CDR1 LNHDA, CDR2 SQIVND (reference sequence). J gave up 6 bases and V 3 bases, and 8 bases lay outside the gene matches. CDR3 length: 15 residues. DNA of the CDR3: TGTGCCAGTAGTATTTCCAGCGGGAGGGCCGGCGAGCAGTACTTC. As protein: CASSISSGRAGEQYF.

This chain connects TRBV7-9 to TRBJ2-1; tentatively, D is TRBD1 (5 bases). This CDR3 has 14 amino acids. CDR1 and CDR2 (germline): SEHNR, FQNEAQ (reference sequence). Trimming left V 2 bases short and J 8 bases short, with 13 bases between. CDR3 residues: CASSLSGSRHEQFF. The CDR3, as DNA: TGTGCCAGCAGCTTATCAGGGTCCCGTCATGAGCAGTTCTTC.

The V gene is TRBV7-2, the J gene TRBJ1-5, with a weak D call TRBD1 (5 bases). CDR1 is SGHTA, CDR2 FQGNSA, per germline. This CDR3 has 14 residues. Trimming pared 5 bases from V and 7 bases from J, leaving 15 bases between. Written as DNA, the CDR3 is TGTGCCAGCAGCCCCCGGTCGGGGGACCAGCCCCAGCATTTT. Translated: CASSPRSGDQPQHF.

V usage is TRBV5-1 and J usage is TRBJ1-1; 9 positions agree with TRBD1. The CDR3 is 15 residues long. CDR1 is SGHRS and CDR2 is YFSETQ in the germline V gene. V was pared by 4 bases and J by 8 bases, with 12 bases of the junction left unmatched. CDR3 region: CASSPAGDRDREAFF. The CDR3 coding sequence is TGCGCCAGCAGCCCCGCGGGGGACAGGGACCGCGAAGCTTTCTTT. The full variable domain, completed using reference TRBV5-1 and TRBJ1-1, is KAGVTQTPRYLIKTRGQQVTLSCSPISGHRSVSWYQQTPGQGLQFLFEYFSETQRNKGNFPGRFSGRQFSNSRSEMNVSTLELGDSALYLCASSPAGDRDREAFFGQGTRLTVV.

The chain links TRBV6-5 to TRBJ2-7, with 9 bases fitting TRBD2. The V and J ends lost 6 bases and 4 bases, in that order; junction bases with no gene match: 10. The germline V gene has CDR1 MNHEY and CDR2 SVGAGI. This CDR3 region has 15 residues. The CDR3 protein is CASRDTGTSRYEQYF. CDR3 in DNA: TGTGCCAGCAGGGACACCGGGACTAGCAGATACGAGCAGTACTTC.

This clone was counted a single time. CDR3 residues: CASSVGTGGESLFF. CDR3 nucleotides: TGTGCCAGCAGTGTAGGTACAGGGGGGGAGTCACTGTTTTTT. This rearrangement joins TRBV25-1 to TRBJ1-4; TRBD1 matches 8 bases. The trim removed 4 bases at V and 13 bases at J, leaving 11 bases unmatched. The length of the CDR3 is 14 residues. Germline lookup yields CDR1 MGHDK and CDR2 SYGVNS.

The count of this clone is one. The rearrangement joins TRBV7-8 to TRBJ1-1; 7 bases fit TRBD1. CDR1 and CDR2 (germline): SGHVS, FQNEAQ. The trim removed 5 bases at V and 8 bases at J, leaving 5 bases unmatched. The CDR3 is 12 amino acids. The CDR3 DNA sequence: TGTGCCAGCAGCCGGAGGGACAGCGAAGCTTTCTTT. It is translated as CASSRRDSEAFF.

The chain is built from TRBV6-2 or TRBV6-3 and TRBJ2-7, with D perhaps matching TRBD1 (5 bases). Trimming took 0 bases from V and 9 from J, leaving 18 bases between them. Germline V CDR1 and CDR2: MNHEY, SVGEGT. The CDR3 extends over 15 amino acids. The CDR3, as DNA: TGTGCCAGCAGTTACTCGCTCACAGGTACGATTGTGCAGTACTTC. This translates into CASSYSLTGTIVQYF.

This clone occurred a few times. The chain couples TRBV11-2 to TRBJ2-3, with 7 bases identical to TRBD2. Germline-derived CDR1 and CDR2 are SGHAT and FQNNGV. The junction had 9 bases not matched to a gene; V was cut back by 4 bases and J by 2 bases. The CDR3 consists of 16 residues. The CDR3: CASSSWGGGATDTQYF. CDR3 in DNA: TGTGCCAGCAGCTCTTGGGGCGGGGGAGCCACAGATACGCAGTATTTT.

V and J are TRBV7-9 and TRBJ1-4, with D perhaps matching TRBD1 (6 bases). In germline, CDR1 is SEHNR, CDR2 FQNEAQ (reference sequence). This CDR3 is 15 amino acids long. V lost 2 bases to trimming and J lost 5 bases, with 12 bases between them. The CDR3 reads CASSLPGTQNEKLFF. The CDR3 DNA sequence: TGTGCCAGCAGCTTACCCGGGACACAGAATGAAAAACTGTTTTTT.